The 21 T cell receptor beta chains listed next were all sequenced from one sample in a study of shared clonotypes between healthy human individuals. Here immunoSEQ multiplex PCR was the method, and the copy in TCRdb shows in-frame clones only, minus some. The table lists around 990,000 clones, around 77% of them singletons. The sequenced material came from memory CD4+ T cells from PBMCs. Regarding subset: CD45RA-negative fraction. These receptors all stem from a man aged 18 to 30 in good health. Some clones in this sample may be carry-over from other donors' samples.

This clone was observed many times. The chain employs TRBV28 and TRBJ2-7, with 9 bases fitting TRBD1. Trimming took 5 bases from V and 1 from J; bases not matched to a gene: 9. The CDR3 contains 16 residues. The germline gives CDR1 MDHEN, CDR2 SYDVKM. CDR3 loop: CASSPPSGTGSYEQYF. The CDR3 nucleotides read TGTGCCAGCAGTCCCCCCTCCGGGACAGGGTCCTACGAGCAGTACTTC.

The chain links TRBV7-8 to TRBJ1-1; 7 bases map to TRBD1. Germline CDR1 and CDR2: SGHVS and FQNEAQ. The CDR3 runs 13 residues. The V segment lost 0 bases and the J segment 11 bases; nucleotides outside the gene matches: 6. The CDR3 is CASSLAIQGTAFF. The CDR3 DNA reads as TGTGCCAGCAGCTTAGCGATACAGGGGACCGCTTTCTTT.

The CDR3 loop is CASSSTSGRPGETQYF. CDR3 DNA: TGCGCCAGCAGCTCGACTAGCGGGAGACCCGGGGAGACCCAGTACTTC. The chain carries TRBV5-1 and TRBJ2-5, with TRBD2 matching 12 bases. This CDR3 has 16 amino acids. Germline assignment: CDR1 SGHRS and CDR2 YFSETQ. V was pared by 3 bases and J by 5 bases, with 8 bases of the junction left unmatched.

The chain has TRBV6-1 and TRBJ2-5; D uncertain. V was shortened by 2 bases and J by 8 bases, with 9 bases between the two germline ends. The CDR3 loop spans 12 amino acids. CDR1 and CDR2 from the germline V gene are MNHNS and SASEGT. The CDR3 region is CASSERMITQYF. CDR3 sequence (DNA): TGTGCCAGCAGTGAAAGGATGATCACCCAGTACTTC.

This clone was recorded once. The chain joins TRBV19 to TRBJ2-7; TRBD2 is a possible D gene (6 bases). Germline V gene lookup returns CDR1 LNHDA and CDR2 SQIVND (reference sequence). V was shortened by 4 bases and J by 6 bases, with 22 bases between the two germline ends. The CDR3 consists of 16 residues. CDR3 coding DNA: TGTGCCAGTAGTAACCCGGGACTTACGCCCCGCCGCGAGCAGTACTTC. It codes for CASSNPGLTPRREQYF.

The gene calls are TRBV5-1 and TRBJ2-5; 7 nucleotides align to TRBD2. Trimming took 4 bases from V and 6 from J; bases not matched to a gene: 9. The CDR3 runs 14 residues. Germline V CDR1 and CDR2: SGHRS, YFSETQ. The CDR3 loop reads CASSGLGGLKTQYF. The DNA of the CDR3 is TGCGCCAGCAGCGGACTAGGCGGGTTGAAGACCCAGTACTTC.

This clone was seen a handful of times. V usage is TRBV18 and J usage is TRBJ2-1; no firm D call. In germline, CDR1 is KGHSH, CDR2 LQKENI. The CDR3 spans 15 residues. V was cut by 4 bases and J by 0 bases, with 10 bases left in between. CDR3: CASSQLASSYNEQFF. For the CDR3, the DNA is TGTGCCAGCTCACAACTCGCCAGCTCCTACAATGAGCAGTTCTTC.

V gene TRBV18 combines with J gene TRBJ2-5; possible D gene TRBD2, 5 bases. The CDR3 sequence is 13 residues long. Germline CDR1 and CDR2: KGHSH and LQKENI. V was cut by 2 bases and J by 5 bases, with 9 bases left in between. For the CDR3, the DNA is TGTGCCAGCTCACCAGTCGGGGTGGAGACCCAGTACTTC. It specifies CASSPVGVETQYF.

CDR3 sequence (DNA): TGTGCCAGCAGTGAGTTTACTGGAAACACCATATATTTT. Protein: CASSEFTGNTIYF. The genes are TRBV2 and TRBJ1-3; D call uncertain. This CDR3 contains 13 residues. The V end was cut by 3 bases, the J end by 2 bases, with 5 bases between. Germline V CDR1 and CDR2: SNHLY, FYNNEI.

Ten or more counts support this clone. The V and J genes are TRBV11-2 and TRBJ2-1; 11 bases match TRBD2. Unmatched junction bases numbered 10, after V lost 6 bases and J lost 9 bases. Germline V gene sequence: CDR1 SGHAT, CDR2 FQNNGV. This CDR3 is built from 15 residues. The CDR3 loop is CASRPTSGSLFEQFF. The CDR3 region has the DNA TGTGCCAGCAGACCAACTAGCGGGAGCTTATTTGAGCAGTTCTTC.

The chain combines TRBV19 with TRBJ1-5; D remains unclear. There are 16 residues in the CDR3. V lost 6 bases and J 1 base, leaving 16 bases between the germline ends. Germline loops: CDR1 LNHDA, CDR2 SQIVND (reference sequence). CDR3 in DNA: TGTGCCAGTAGCCCAAGAGGTCCCTCAAGCAATCAGCCCCAGCATTTT. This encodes CASSPRGPSSNQPQHF.

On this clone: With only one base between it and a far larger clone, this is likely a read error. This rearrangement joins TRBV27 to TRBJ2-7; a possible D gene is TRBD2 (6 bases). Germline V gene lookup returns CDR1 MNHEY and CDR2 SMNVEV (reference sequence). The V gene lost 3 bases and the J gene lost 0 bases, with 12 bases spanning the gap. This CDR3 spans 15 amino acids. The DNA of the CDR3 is TGTGCCAGCAGTTTGGGACTGCCGAGCTCCTACGAGCAGTACTTC. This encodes CASSLGLPSSYEQYF.

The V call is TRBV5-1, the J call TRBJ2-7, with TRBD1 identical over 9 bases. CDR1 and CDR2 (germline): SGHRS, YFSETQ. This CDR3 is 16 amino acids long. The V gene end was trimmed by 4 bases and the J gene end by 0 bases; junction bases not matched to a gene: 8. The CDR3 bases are TGCGCCAGCAGCATGGCAGGACAGGGGATCTCCTACGAGCAGTACTTC. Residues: CASSMAGQGISYEQYF.

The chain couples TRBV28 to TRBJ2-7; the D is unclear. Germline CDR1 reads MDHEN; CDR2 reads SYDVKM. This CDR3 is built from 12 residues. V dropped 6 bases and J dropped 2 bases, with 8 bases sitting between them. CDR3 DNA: TGTGCCAGCAGCGGCATCCCCTACGAGCAGTACTTC. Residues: CASSGIPYEQYF. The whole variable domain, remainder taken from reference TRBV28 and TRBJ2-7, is DVKVTQSSRYLVKRTGEKVFLECVQDMDHENMFWYRQDPGLGLRLIYFSYDVKMKEKGDIPEGYSVSREKKERFSLILESASTNQTSMYLCASSGIPYEQYFGPGTRLTVT.

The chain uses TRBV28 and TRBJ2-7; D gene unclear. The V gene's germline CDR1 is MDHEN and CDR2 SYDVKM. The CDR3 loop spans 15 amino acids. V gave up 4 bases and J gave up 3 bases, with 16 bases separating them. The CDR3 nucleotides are TGTGCCAGCAGTTCCCCCGGGCAGCCGTACTACGAGCAGTACTTC. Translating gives CASSSPGQPYYEQYF.

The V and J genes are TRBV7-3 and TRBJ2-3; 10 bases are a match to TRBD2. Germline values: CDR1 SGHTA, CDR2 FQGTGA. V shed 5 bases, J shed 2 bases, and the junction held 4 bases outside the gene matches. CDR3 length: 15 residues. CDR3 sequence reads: CASSKAGGLTDTQYF. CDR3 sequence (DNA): TGTGCCAGCAGCAAAGCGGGAGGGCTCACAGATACGCAGTATTTT.

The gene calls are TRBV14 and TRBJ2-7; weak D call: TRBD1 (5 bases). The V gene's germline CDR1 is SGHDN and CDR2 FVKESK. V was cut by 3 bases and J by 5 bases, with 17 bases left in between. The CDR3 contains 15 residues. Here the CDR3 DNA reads TGTGCCAGCAGCCATTACGCGGACAACTGGGACGAGCAGTACTTC. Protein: CASSHYADNWDEQYF.

The CDR3 protein is CASSLSRTASSYNEQFF. CDR3 nucleotides: TGCGCCAGCAGCTTGAGTAGGACCGCGAGCTCCTACAATGAGCAGTTCTTC. This chain links TRBV5-1 with TRBJ2-1; no firm D call. The CDR3 has 17 residues. CDR1 and CDR2 from the germline V gene are SGHRS and YFSETQ. V lost 1 base and J lost 0, with 14 bases in between.

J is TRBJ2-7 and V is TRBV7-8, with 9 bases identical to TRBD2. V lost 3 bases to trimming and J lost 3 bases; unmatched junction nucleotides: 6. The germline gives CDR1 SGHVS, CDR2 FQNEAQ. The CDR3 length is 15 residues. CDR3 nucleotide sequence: TGTGCCAGCAGCTTCCAGGCGGGAGGGGGCTACGAGCAGTACTTC. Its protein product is CASSFQAGGGYEQYF. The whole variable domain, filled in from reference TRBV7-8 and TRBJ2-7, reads GAGVSQSPRYKVAKRGQDVALRCDPISGHVSLFWYQQALGQGPEFLTYFQNEAQLDKSGLPSDRFFAERPEGSVSTLKIQRTQQEDSAVYLCASSFQAGGGYEQYFGPGTRLTVT.

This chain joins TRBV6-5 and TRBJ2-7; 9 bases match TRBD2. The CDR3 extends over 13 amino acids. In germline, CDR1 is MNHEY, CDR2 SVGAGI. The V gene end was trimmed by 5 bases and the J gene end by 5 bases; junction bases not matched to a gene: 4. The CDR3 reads CASSSGRWDEQYF. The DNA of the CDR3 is TGTGCCAGCAGTAGCGGGAGGTGGGACGAGCAGTACTTC.

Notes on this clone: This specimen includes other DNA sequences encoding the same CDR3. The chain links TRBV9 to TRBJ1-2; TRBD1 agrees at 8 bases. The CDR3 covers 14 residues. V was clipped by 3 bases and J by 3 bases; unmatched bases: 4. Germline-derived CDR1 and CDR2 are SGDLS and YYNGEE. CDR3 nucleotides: TGTGCCAGCAGCGCCGGACAGGGAGACTATGGCTACACCTTC. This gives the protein CASSAGQGDYGYTF.